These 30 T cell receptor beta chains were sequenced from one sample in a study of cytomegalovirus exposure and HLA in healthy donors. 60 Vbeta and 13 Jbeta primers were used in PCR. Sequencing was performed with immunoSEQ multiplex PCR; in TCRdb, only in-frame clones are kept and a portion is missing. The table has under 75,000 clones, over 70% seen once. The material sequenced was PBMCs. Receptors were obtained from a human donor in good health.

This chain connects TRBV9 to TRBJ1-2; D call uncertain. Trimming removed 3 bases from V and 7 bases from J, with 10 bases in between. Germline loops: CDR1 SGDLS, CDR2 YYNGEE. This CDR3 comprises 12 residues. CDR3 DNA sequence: TGTGCCAGCAGCGATTGGGAGGGTGGCTACACCTTC. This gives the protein CASSDWEGGYTF.

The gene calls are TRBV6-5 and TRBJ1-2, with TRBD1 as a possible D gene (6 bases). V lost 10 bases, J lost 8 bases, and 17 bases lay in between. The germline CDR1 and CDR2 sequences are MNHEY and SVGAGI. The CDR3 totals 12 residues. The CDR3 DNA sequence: TGTGCCATCTGGACAGACCTATACGGCTACACCTTC. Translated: CAIWTDLYGYTF.

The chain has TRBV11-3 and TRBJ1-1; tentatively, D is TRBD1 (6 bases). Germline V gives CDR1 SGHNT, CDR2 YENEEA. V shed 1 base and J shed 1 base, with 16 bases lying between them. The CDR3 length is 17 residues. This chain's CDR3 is CASSLGAGGPGNTEAFF. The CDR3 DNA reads TGTGCCAGCAGCTTAGGGGCCGGGGGGCCGGGGAACACTGAAGCTTTCTTT. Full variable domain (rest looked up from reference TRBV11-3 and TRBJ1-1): EAGVVQSPRYKIIEKKQPVAFWCNPISGHNTLYWYLQNLGQGPELLIRYENEEAVDDSQLPKDRFSAERLKGVDSTLKIQPAELGDSAVYLCASSLGAGGPGNTEAFFGQGTRLTVV.

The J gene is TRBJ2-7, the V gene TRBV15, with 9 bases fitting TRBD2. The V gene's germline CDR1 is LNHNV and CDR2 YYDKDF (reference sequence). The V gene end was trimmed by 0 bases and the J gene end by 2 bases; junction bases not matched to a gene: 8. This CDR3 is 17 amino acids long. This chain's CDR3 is CATSRDLASGNPYEQYF. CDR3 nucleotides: TGTGCCACCAGCAGAGATTTGGCTAGCGGGAATCCCTACGAGCAGTACTTC.

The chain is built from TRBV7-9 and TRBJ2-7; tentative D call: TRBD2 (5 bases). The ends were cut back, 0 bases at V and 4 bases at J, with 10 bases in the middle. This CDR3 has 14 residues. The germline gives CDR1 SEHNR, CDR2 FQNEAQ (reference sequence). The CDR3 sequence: CASSLARDWYEQYF. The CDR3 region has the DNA TGTGCCAGCAGCTTAGCGAGGGATTGGTACGAGCAGTACTTC.

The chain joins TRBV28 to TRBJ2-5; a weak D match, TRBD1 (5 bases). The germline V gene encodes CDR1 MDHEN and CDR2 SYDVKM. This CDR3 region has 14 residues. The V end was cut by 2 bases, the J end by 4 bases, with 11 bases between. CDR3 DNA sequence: TGTGCCAGCAGTTTAGGGGCCCCAGGAGAGACCCAGTACTTC. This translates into CASSLGAPGETQYF.

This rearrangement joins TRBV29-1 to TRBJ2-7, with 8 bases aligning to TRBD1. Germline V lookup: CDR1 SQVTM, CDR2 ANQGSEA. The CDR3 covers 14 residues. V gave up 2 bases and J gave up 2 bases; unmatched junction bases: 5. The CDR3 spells CSVEKRTGTYEQYF. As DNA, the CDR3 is TGCAGCGTTGAAAAGAGGACAGGGACCTACGAGCAGTACTTC.

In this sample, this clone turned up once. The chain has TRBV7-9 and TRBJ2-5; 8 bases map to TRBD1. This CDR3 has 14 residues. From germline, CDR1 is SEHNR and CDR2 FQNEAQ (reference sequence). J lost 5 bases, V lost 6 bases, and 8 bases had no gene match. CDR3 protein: CASSPSGGAETQYF. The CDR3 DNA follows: TGTGCCAGCAGTCCTTCAGGGGGCGCGGAGACCCAGTACTTC.

In DNA, the CDR3 is TGTGCCAGTAGCCCCCTCTGGGGCAGTGGCTACGAGCAGTACTTC. This codes for CASSPLWGSGYEQYF. The rearrangement links TRBV19 to TRBJ2-7; perhaps TRBD1 as D (5 bases). Trimming took off 6 bases at V and 3 bases at J, with 18 bases between the two ends. The length of the CDR3 is 15 residues. CDR1 is LNHDA, CDR2 SQIVND, per germline (reference sequence).

CDR3 nucleotides: TGCGCCAGCAGTGGGACTAGCGGGAAACCAAATGAGCAGTTCTTC. Translating it yields CASSGTSGKPNEQFF. The chain couples TRBV10-2 to TRBJ2-1; TRBD2 agrees at 12 bases. This CDR3 region has 15 residues. The ends lost 4 bases at V and 7 bases at J; junction bases unmatched: 5. CDR1 is WSHSY, CDR2 SAAADI, per germline.

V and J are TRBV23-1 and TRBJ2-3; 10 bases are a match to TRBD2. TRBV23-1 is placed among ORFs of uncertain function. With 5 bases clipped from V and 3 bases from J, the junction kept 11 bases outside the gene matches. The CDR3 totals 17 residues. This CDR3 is CASSYRTSGAGTDTQYF. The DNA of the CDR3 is TGCGCCAGCAGTTATCGGACTAGCGGAGCGGGAACAGATACGCAGTATTTT.

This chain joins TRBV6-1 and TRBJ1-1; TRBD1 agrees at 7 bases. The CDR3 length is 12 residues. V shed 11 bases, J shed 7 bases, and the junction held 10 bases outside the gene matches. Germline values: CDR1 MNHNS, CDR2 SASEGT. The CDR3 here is CAALTGAGEAFF. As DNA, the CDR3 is TGTGCCGCACTCACAGGGGCGGGTGAAGCTTTCTTT.

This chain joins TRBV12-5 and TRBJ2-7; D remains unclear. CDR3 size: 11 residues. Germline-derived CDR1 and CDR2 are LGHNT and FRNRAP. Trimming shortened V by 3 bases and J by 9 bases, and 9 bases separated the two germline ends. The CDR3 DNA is TGTGCTAGTGGTTTTGGTCCGGGGCAGTACTTC. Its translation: CASGFGPGQYF.

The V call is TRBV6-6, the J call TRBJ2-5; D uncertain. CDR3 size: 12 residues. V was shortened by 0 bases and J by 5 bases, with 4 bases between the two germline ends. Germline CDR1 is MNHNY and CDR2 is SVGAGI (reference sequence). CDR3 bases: TGTGCCAGCAGTTACTCGAGGGAGACCCAGTACTTC. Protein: CASSYSRETQYF.

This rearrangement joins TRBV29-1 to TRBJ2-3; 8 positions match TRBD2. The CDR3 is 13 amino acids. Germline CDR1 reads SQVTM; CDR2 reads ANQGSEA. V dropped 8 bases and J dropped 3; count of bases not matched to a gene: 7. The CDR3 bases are TGCAGCACCCGACTAGCGTTGACAGATACGCAGTATTTT. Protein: CSTRLALTDTQYF.

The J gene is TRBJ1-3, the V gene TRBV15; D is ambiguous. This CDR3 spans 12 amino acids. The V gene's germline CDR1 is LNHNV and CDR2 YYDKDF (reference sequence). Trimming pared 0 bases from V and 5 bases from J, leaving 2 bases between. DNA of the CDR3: TGTGCCACCAGCAGAGATAGAAACACCATATATTTT. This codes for CATSRDRNTIYF. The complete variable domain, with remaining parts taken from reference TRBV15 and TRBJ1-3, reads DAMVIQNPRYQVTQFGKPVTLSCSQTLNHNVMYWYQQKSSQAPKLLFHYYDKDFNNEADTPDNFQSRRPNTSFCFLDIRSPGLGDTAMYLCATSRDRNTIYFGEGSWLTVV.

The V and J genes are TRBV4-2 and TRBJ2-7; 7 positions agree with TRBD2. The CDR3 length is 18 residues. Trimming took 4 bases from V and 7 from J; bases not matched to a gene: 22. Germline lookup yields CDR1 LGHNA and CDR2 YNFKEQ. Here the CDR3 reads CASSRPFLAVVPTTEQYF. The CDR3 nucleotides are TGTGCCAGCAGCCGACCCTTTCTAGCGGTCGTTCCTACAACAGAGCAGTACTTC.

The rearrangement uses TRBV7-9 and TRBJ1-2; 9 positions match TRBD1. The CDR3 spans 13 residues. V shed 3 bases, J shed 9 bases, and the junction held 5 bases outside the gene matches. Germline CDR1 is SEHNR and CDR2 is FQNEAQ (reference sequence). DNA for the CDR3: TGTGCCAGCAGCTTCCCGGACAGGGGAAGCTACACCTTC. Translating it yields CASSFPDRGSYTF.

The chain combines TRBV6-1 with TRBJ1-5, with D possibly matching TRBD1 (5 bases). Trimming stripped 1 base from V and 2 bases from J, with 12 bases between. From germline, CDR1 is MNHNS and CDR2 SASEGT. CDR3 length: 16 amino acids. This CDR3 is CASSEVAGSGNQPQHF. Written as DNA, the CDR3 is TGTGCCAGCAGTGAAGTCGCAGGGTCCGGCAATCAGCCCCAGCATTTT.

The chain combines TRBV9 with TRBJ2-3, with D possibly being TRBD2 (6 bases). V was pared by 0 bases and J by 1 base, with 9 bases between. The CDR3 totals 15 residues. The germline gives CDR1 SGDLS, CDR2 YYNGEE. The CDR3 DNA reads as TGTGCCAGCAGCGTAGGACCGGGGGGCACAGATACGCAGTATTTT. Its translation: CASSVGPGGTDTQYF.

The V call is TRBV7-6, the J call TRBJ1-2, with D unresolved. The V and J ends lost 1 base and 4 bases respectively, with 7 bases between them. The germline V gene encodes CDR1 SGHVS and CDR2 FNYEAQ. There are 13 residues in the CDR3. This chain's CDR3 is CASSLGGAYGYTF. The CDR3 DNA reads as TGTGCCAGCAGCTTAGGCGGAGCCTATGGCTACACCTTC.

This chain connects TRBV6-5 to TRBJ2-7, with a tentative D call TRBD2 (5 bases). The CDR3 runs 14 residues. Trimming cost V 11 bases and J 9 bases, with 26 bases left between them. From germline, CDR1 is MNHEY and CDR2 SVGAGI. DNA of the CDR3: TGTGCCGCCGGCTATAGCGCCACGGTAGGCGGGCAGTACTTC. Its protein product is CAAGYSATVGGQYF.

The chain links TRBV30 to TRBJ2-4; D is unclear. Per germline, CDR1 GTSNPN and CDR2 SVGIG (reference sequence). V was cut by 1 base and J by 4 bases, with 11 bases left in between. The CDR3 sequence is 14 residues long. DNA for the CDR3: TGTGCCTGGAGTGAAGACTTTTCAAAAAACATTCAGTACTTC. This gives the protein CAWSEDFSKNIQYF.

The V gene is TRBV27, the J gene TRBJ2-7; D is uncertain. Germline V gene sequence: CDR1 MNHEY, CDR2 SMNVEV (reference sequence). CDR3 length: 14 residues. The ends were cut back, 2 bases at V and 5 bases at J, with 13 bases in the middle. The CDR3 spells CASSLDRLSHEQYF. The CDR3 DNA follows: TGTGCCAGCAGTTTAGATCGGTTAAGCCACGAGCAGTACTTC.

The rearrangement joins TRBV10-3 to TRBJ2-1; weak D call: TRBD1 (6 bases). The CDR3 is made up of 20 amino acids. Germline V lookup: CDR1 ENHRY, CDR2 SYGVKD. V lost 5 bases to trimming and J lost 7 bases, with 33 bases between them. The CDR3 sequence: CAISSWTVGRDTPVENEQFF. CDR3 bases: TGTGCCATCAGTAGTTGGACAGTTGGTAGGGATACGCCAGTCGAAAATGAGCAGTTCTTC.

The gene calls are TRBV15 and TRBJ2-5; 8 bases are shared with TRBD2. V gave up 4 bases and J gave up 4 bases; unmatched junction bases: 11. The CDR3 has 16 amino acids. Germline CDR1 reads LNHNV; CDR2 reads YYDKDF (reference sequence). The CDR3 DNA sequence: TGTGCCACCAGCACAATTGGGACTAGTGGGAGAGAGACCCAGTACTTC. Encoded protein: CATSTIGTSGRETQYF.

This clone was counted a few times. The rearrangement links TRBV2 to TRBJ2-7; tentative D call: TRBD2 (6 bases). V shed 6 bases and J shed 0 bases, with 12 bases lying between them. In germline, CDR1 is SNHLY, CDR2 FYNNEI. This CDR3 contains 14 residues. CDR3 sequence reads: CASRARDNSYEQYF. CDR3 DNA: TGTGCCAGCAGGGCGCGGGATAACTCCTACGAGCAGTACTTC.

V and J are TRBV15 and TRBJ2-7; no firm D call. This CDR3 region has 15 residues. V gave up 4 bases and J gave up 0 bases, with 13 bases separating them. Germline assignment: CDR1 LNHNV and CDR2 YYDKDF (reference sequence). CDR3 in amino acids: CATSKLIYSSYEQYF. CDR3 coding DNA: TGTGCCACCAGCAAGCTTATCTATAGCTCCTACGAGCAGTACTTC. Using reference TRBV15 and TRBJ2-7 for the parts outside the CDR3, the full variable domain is DAMVIQNPRYQVTQFGKPVTLSCSQTLNHNVMYWYQQKSSQAPKLLFHYYDKDFNNEADTPDNFQSRRPNTSFCFLDIRSPGLGDTAMYLCATSKLIYSSYEQYFGPGTRLTVT.

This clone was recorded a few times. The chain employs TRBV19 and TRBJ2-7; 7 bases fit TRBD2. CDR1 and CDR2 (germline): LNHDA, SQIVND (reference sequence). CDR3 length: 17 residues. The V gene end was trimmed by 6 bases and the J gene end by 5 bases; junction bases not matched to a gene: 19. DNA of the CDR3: TGTGCCAGTAGCCCTATAGGGTTGGGTGCGGGAGACAACGAGCAGTACTTC. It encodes CASSPIGLGAGDNEQYF.

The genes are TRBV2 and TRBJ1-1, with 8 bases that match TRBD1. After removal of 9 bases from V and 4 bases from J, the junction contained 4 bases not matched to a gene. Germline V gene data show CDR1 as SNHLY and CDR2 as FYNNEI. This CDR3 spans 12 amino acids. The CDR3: CASGDRGTEAFF. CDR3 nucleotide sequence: TGTGCCAGTGGAGACAGGGGCACTGAAGCTTTCTTT.